Here is one TCR beta chain with its context. This CDR3 has 15 amino acids. After removal of 3 bases from V and 2 bases from J, the junction contained 1 base not matched to a gene. Germline V gives CDR1 MNHEY, CDR2 SMNVEV (reference sequence). These data belong to a study of siplizumab effects on memory and regulatory T cells. Profiled with immunoSEQ multiplex PCR; TCRdb holds only in-frame clones, not every one. The data show tens of thousands of clones, about 88% seen once. This chain joins TRBV27 and TRBJ2-1; TRBD1 agrees at 10 bases. The sequence was collected from a human donor in good health. The sequenced sample was naive CD8+ T cells sorted from blood. The CDR3 DNA reads TGTGCCAGCAGTTTGACAGGGGGCCCCTACAATGAGCAGTTCTTC. As protein: CASSLTGGPYNEQFF.